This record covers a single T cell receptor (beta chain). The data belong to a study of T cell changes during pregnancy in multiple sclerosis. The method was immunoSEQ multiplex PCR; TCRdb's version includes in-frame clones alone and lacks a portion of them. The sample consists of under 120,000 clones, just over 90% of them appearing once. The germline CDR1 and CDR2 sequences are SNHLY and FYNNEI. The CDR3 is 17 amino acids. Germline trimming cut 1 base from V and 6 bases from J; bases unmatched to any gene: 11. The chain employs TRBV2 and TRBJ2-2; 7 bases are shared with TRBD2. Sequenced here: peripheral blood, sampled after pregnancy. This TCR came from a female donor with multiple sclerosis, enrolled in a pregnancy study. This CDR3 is CASSEGLRGWNSGELFF. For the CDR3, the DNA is TGTGCCAGCAGTGAAGGGTTGCGGGGGTGGAATTCCGGGGAGCTGTTTTTT.